This TCR beta chain was documented in a study of T cell responses to AZD1222 COVID-19 vaccine. Concerning this clone: Its target is unknown.

Study conclusions and caveats: There were repertoire samples only from the period after the peak T cell response.

TCRdb's table, derived via immunoSEQ multiplex PCR, lists solely in-frame clones and lacks some. The data show 140,000 or so clones, approximately 86% seen once. Trimming removed 0 bases from V and 7 bases from J; junction bases left unmatched: 7. This CDR3 is built from 16 residues. CDR1 is SGDLS and CDR2 is YYNGEE in the germline V gene. This sequence was found in an adult who received the MenACWY meningococcal vaccine as a control. V and J are TRBV9 and TRBJ2-1; 10 nucleotides agree with TRBD2. The sequencing used peripheral blood, collected 28 days after the second dose of the MenACWY control vaccine. The CDR3 nucleotides are TGTGCCAGCAGCGTAGCTTTACTAGCGGGGTTGAATGAGCAGTTCTTC. This encodes CASSVALLAGLNEQFF.